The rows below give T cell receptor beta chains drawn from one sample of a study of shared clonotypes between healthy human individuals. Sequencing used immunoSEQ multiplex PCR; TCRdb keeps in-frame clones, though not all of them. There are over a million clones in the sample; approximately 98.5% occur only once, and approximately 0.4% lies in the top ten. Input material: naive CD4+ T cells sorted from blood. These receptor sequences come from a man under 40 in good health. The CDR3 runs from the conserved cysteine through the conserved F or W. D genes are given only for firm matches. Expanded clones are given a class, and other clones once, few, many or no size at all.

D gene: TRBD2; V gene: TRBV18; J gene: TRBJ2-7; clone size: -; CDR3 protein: CASSPVAGDYEQYF; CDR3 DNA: TGTGCCAGCTCACCGGTAGCGGGAGACTACGAGCAGTACTTC
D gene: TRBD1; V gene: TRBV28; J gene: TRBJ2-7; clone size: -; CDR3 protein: CASSPSAGGQGAYEQYF; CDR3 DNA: TGTGCCAGCAGTCCATCGGCGGGGGGACAGGGGGCCTACGAGCAGTACTTC
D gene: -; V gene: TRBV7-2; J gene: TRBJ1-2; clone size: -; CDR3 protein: CASSLEYRNPPYGYTF; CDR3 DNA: TGTGCCAGCAGCTTAGAGTACAGGAACCCCCCCTATGGCTACACCTTC
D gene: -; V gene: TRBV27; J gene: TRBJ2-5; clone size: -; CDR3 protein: CASSPVFNNDGTSETQYF; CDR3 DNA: TGTGCCAGCAGTCCCGTATTTAATAACGATGGGACATCGGAGACCCAGTACTTC
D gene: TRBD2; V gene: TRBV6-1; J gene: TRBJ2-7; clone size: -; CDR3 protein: CASSAGTTYEQYF; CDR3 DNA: TGTGCCAGCAGTGCCGGGACTACCTACGAGCAGTACTTC
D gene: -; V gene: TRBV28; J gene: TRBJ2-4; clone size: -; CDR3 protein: CASSLWGNIQYF; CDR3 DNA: TGTGCCAGCAGTTTATGGGGTAACATTCAGTACTTC
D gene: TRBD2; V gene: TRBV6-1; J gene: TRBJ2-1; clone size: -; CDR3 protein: CASSDWRESRNEQFF; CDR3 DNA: TGTGCCAGCAGTGACTGGCGGGAGAGTCGCAATGAGCAGTTCTTC
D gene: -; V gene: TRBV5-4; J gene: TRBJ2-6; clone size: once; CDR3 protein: CASSLGGIGLSGANVLTF; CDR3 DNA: TGTGCCAGCAGCCTTGGTGGGATCGGTCTGTCTGGGGCCAACGTCCTGACTTTC
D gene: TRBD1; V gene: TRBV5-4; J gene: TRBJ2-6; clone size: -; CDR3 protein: CASSFGTGVVLTF; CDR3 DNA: TGTGCCAGCAGCTTCGGGACAGGGGTCGTCCTGACTTTC
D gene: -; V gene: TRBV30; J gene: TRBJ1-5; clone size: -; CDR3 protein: CAFSTSTNQPQHF; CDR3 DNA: TGTGCCTTCTCTACAAGCACGAATCAGCCCCAGCATTTT